Listed below are T cell receptor beta chains from one sample, sequenced in a study of identical twins. MiXCR, run by TCRdb on the 5' RACE reads, gives a single entry per CDR3 protein. The sample contains approximately 410,000 distinct CDR3 sequences, under 20% of which appear only once. Sample: naive T cells sorted from blood. The receptor set was obtained from a man aged 50 or older in good health. The CDR3 runs from the conserved cysteine through the conserved F or W. A D gene is named only where the DNA matches it firmly. Clone sizes are given selectively: once, few, many, or a class where the clone is expanded.

V gene	J gene	clone size	D gene	CDR3 DNA	CDR3 protein
TRBV20-1	TRBJ2-7	few	NA	TGCAGTGCTAGAGGGGTAGGGACCTACGAGCAGTACTTC	CSARGVGTYEQYF
TRBV20-1	TRBJ2-1	NA	NA	TGCAGTGCTAGAGATAGCGGTTACCCCTACAATGAGCAGTTCTTC	CSARDSGYPYNEQFF
TRBV20-1	TRBJ2-2	NA	NA	TGCAGTGCTAGGGGGCTATCCCGACGGTCGAACACCGGGGAGCTGTTTTTT	CSARGLSRRSNTGELFF
TRBV28	TRBJ1-2	few	TRBD1	TGTGCCAGCAGTTCCGGACAGGGTAAAAGCTATGGCTACACCTTC	CASSSGQGKSYGYTF
TRBV9	TRBJ2-2	many	NA	TGTGCCAGCAGCGTAGGCGCGGGGCCGAACACCGGGGAGCTGTTTTTT	CASSVGAGPNTGELFF
TRBV12-3/TRBV12-4	TRBJ1-5	NA	NA	TGTGCCAGCACCTTAGACTTATTTGGCAATCAGCCCCAGCATTTT	CASTLDLFGNQPQHF
TRBV29-1	TRBJ2-5	few	NA	TGCAGCGTTGAAATAGAGGTATTGACCCAGTACTTC	CSVEIEVLTQYF
TRBV6-2/TRBV6-3	TRBJ1-5	many	NA	TGTGCCAGCAGTTACACAAGAGGGGAGCGGAGGTCGACAAGCAATCAGCCCCAGCATTTT	CASSYTRGERRSTSNQPQHF
TRBV20-1	TRBJ1-5	NA	NA	TGCAGTGCTAGAGATCAGTGGGGGAATAGCAATCAGCCCCAGCATTTT	CSARDQWGNSNQPQHF
TRBV20-1	TRBJ2-4	NA	TRBD2	TGCAGTGCTAGACAATCACTACGTAGCGGGAGGGCCGTGTACATTCAGTACTTC	CSARQSLRSGRAVYIQYF
TRBV7-8	TRBJ2-3	NA	TRBD1	TGTGCCAGCAGCTCCCTCCAGCGTACAGGGGGATCTAGCACAGATACGCAGTATTTT	CASSSLQRTGGSSTDTQYF
TRBV29-1	TRBJ2-1	many	TRBD1	TGCAGCGTTGGGCTAGCCGGGACAGGGGTGAATGAGCAGTTCTTC	CSVGLAGTGVNEQFF
TRBV6-5	TRBJ1-6	NA	NA	TGTGCCAGCAGTTACGGGGCGCCGGGTAATTCACCCCTCCACTTT	CASSYGAPGNSPLHF
TRBV7-9	TRBJ1-6	many	NA	TGTGCCAGCAAAGGAGGGGTTTTTAATTCACCCCTCCACTTT	CASKGGVFNSPLHF
TRBV7-8	TRBJ2-3	NA	NA	TGTGCCAGCAGCTTAGCCGGGACCTACCATGATACGCAGTATTTT	CASSLAGTYHDTQYF
TRBV12-3/TRBV12-4	TRBJ2-6	NA	NA	TGTGCCAGCAGTTTAGCCCACGGAAGCGTCCTGACTTTC	CASSLAHGSVLTF
TRBV7-7	TRBJ2-5	NA	TRBD1	TGTGCCAGCAGCAGAGACAGGGACGAGACCCAGTACTTC	CASSRDRDETQYF
TRBV5-1	TRBJ1-1	few	NA	TGCGCCAGCAGCTTGCGTCAGGGGCCGAACACTGAAGCTTTCTTT	CASSLRQGPNTEAFF
TRBV20-1	TRBJ2-2	NA	TRBD2	TGCAGTGCTAGTACCGCGGGAGGTAACACCGGGGAGCTGTTTTTT	CSASTAGGNTGELFF
TRBV27	TRBJ1-6	NA	TRBD1	TGTGCCAGCAGTTACACAGGGGGACCATATAATTCACCCCTCCACTTT	CASSYTGGPYNSPLHF
TRBV7-2	TRBJ2-3	NA	TRBD2	TGTGCCAGCTCAGCTGGGCTAGCGGGGGGGAATACGCAGTATTTT	CASSAGLAGGNTQYF
TRBV20-1	TRBJ1-5	few	NA	TGCAGTGCTAGGATGGGCAATCAGCCCCAGCATTTT	CSARMGNQPQHF
TRBV20-1	TRBJ1-4	many	NA	TGCAGTGCTAGCCATACGACAGGAGCTCATGAAAAACTGTTTTTT	CSASHTTGAHEKLFF
TRBV11-1	TRBJ2-1	NA	NA	TGTGCCAGCAGCCAACGATTCCGGACGGATAGCTCCTACAATGAGCAGTTCTTC	CASSQRFRTDSSYNEQFF
TRBV5-1	TRBJ2-1	few	TRBD2	TGCGCCAGCAGCTGGGGTAGCGGGAGGGCCCCGTTCTTC	CASSWGSGRAPFF
TRBV20-1	TRBJ2-1	few	NA	TGCAGTGCTAGACAGACAAACTCCTACAATGAGCAGTTCTTC	CSARQTNSYNEQFF
TRBV9	TRBJ1-4	many	NA	TGTGCCAGCAGCCGCTACATTGGTGAAAAACTGTTTTTT	CASSRYIGEKLFF
TRBV20-1	TRBJ2-7	few	NA	TGCAGTGCCATCGACCGCCGGGGGCCGGGCGAGCAGTACTTC	CSAIDRRGPGEQYF
TRBV28	TRBJ2-1	once	TRBD2	TGTGCCAGCAGTTCCGTTCGGACTAGCGGGAGCCGGGAGCAGTTCTTC	CASSSVRTSGSREQFF
TRBV20-1	TRBJ2-1	many	TRBD1	TGCAGTGCCGACAGGGAGAATGAGCAGTTCTTC	CSADRENEQFF
TRBV3-1	TRBJ2-5	NA	TRBD1	TGTGCCAGCAGCCCGGGACAGGGGCATCGAGAGACCCAGTACTTC	CASSPGQGHRETQYF
TRBV20-1	TRBJ2-3	few	NA	TGCAGTGCTAGAGATAGACAGGTAGATACGCAGTATTTT	CSARDRQVDTQYF
TRBV10-3	TRBJ2-1	NA	NA	TGTGCCACAAAAGGGGACCCGGGTGGCTCCTACAATGAGCAGTTCTTC	CATKGDPGGSYNEQFF
TRBV28	TRBJ1-1	many	TRBD1	TGTGCCAGCAGAAGGACAGGTTTGAACACTGAAGCTTTCTTT	CASRRTGLNTEAFF